Sequencing of this T cell receptor (beta chain) was carried out in a study of Ad26.COV2.S vaccination and SARS-CoV-2 variants (dated by TCRdb to the early 2020s). For context, the study as a whole: The specificity and breadth of SARS-CoV-2-reactive T cell receptors after Ad26.COV2.S vaccination were assessed by TCRbeta repertoire sequencing. The TCR-sequenced set comprised roughly 30 samples: some 20 Ad26.COV2.S vaccine recipients, 5 placebo recipients and 8 SARS-CoV-2 convalescent individuals.

Read against the paper, the sample's time point label means: individuals recovered from natural SARS-CoV-2 infection. General conclusions and limits of the study: After vaccination, substantial breadth of spike-specific CD8+ and CD4+ T cell responses was reported. Compared with placebo recipients, Ad26.COV2.S recipients showed higher spike-specific TCR breadth (P = 0.0014). Non-spike TCR breadth was comparable between vaccine and placebo recipients, consistent with the vaccine containing only spike. The authors noted that total T cell responses may have been underestimated by the TCR breadth and depth analyses.

The immunoSEQ Assay was used to sequence TCRbeta CDR3 regions. After extraction, genomic DNA underwent amplification by bias-controlled multiplex PCR, followed by high-throughput sequencing. Per the source publication's procedure: To quantify the absolute abundance of every unique TCRbeta CDR3 region, sequences were collapsed and filtered. T cell fraction was estimated by normalizing TCRbeta template counts to usable DNA, which was measured by amplifying reference genes present in all nucleated cells. Repertoire TCRs were annotated as SARS-CoV-2-specific by exact matching of V gene, CDR3 amino acid sequence and J gene to a known reactive TCR set. The reference SARS-CoV-2 TCR set was derived from MIRA and filtered for enrichment in COVID-19-positive ImmuneCODE repertoires, a step that removed public or cross-reactive TCRs. Drawing on the MIRA antigens, annotated TCRs were analysed further at the level of specific ORF or position within ORF. Breadth was defined as annotated unique rearrangements over total unique productive rearrangements; depth was the summed frequency of those rearrangements. Two-sided Wilcoxon rank-sum tests were applied when comparing TCR breadth between groups. TCRdb mirrors the immuneACCESS table, restricted to in-frame sequences. Some clones are absent from its copies; in checked studies, under half trace to an unresolved V gene, and the reason for the others is unknown. V and J calls and clone size are as listed in that table; D and trimming were resolved from the DNA. This sample gives about 350,000 clones in total; under 95% of them show up just once. The ten largest clones represent 3% to 5% of the sample.

Sequences LGHDT (CDR1) and YNNKEL (CDR2) are obtained from the germline V gene (reference sequence). The CDR3 holds 15 amino acids from the cysteine to the phenylalanine. Only CDR3 DNA remains: 45 bases, in frame from the first base. Trimmed from V: 1 base; trimmed from J: 4 bases; junction bases lacking a gene match: 2. About this clone itself: The clone's antigen remains unknown. There are no base qualities to consult, and no much larger clone falls within one base. The same CDR3 is also encoded by other DNA sequences in this sample.

The rearrangement joined TRBV3-1 (or the pseudogene TRBV3-2) to TRBJ2-5, with 11 bases aligning to TRBD2. This receptor was identified in a human donor who had recovered from COVID-19. This material consisted of peripheral blood, taken after recovery from COVID-19. The bases are TGTGCCAGCAGCCAAGGACTAGCGGGGTTAGAGACCCAGTACTTC. Translation gives CASSQGLAGLETQYF.